What follows are 9 T cell receptor beta chains derived from one specimen sequenced in a study of Graves' ophthalmopathy and Graves' hyperthyroidism. The authors amplified TCR beta CDR3 regions, and they did so from RNA transcripts for repertoire sequencing. Following a first-round RT-PCR that used HTBI primers, a second-round multiplex PCR was carried out. Each CDR3 protein gets one entry after TCRdb re-called the multiplex PCR reads with MiXCR. Found here are approximately 160,000 distinct CDR3 sequences, 35% to 45% of them singletons; the top ten hold approximately 9%. Sequenced: peripheral blood. Every receptor here comes from a man aged 25 to 45 with Graves' ophthalmopathy.

There are many counts of this clonotype. V usage is TRBV18 and J usage is TRBJ1-5; possibly TRBD1 for D (5 bases). The V end was cut by 3 bases, the J end by 2 bases, with 14 bases between. The length of the CDR3 is 16 residues. CDR1 is KGHSH and CDR2 is LQKENI in the germline V gene. Written as DNA, the CDR3 is TGTGCCAGCTCACCTCCAGGGCTGTCGGGCAATCAGCCCCAGCATTTT. This gives the protein CASSPPGLSGNQPQHF.

This clonotype has a count of ten or more. The chain is built from TRBV19 and TRBJ1-2; D call uncertain. There are 16 residues in the CDR3. The V gene lost 5 bases and the J gene lost 2 bases, with 18 bases spanning the gap. Germline assignment: CDR1 LNHDA and CDR2 SQIVND (reference sequence). In nucleotides, the CDR3 is TGTGCCAGTAGTGCCCAAGGAGCCCCGGGGAACTATGGCTACACCTTC. This encodes CASSAQGAPGNYGYTF. The whole variable domain, remainder taken from reference TRBV19 and TRBJ1-2, is DGGITQSPKYLFRKEGQNVTLSCEQNLNHDAMYWYRQDPGQGLRLIYYSQIVNDFQKGDIAEGYSVSREKKESFPLTVTSAQKNPTAFYLCASSAQGAPGNYGYTFGSGTRLTVV.

The table lists this clonotype with many counts. V and J are TRBV9 and TRBJ1-2; D is uncertain. The V gene's germline CDR1 is SGDLS and CDR2 YYNGEE. The CDR3 extends over 11 amino acids. V was cut by 4 bases and J by 3 bases, with 4 bases left in between. CDR3 sequence reads: CASSTYYGYTF. For the CDR3, the DNA is TGTGCCAGCAGCACTTACTATGGCTACACCTTC.

This clonotype was counted only a few times. The rearrangement uses TRBV6-1 and TRBJ1-1; TRBD1 is a possible D gene (6 bases). Per germline, CDR1 MNHNS and CDR2 SASEGT. The CDR3 runs to 14 residues. V lost 5 bases, J lost 2 bases, and 12 bases lay in between. The CDR3 nucleotides are TGTGCCAGCAGTACCGGGACAATTAACACTGAAGCTTTCTTT. It encodes CASSTGTINTEAFF.

This clonotype has at least ten counts. The rearrangement links TRBV12-3 or TRBV12-4 to TRBJ1-5; the D is unclear. The ends were cut back, 1 base at V and 15 bases at J, with 16 bases in the middle. CDR3 length: 13 amino acids. Here the CDR3 reads CASSLGATLLLHF. CDR3 DNA: TGTGCCAGCAGTTTAGGGGCGACGCTACTTCTGCATTTT.

The chain employs TRBV12-3 or TRBV12-4 and TRBJ1-1; D not certain. Trimming stripped 6 bases from V and 1 base from J, with 15 bases between. The CDR3 is 15 residues long. Written as DNA, the CDR3 is TGTGCCAGCAGACCCCGCGGGGAATGGAACACTGAAGCTTTCTTT. Protein: CASRPRGEWNTEAFF.

Many counts were recorded for this clonotype. This chain joins TRBV28 and TRBJ2-2; a possible D gene is TRBD2 (7 bases). The V end lost 6 bases, the J end lost 8 bases, and 19 bases lay between the germline ends. Germline assignment: CDR1 MDHEN and CDR2 SYDVKM. This CDR3 contains 15 residues. The CDR3 nucleotides read TGTGCCAGCAGGGGGGGGGCTGCTGAGACGGGGGAGCTGTTTTTT. Amino acids: CASRGGAAETGELFF. Supplemented by reference TRBV28 and TRBJ2-2, the full variable domain reads DVKVTQSSRYLVKRTGEKVFLECVQDMDHENMFWYRQDPGLGLRLIYFSYDVKMKEKGDIPEGYSVSREKKERFSLILESASTNQTSMYLCASRGGAAETGELFFGEGSRLTVL.

The chain links TRBV7-2 to TRBJ1-2; D uncertain. This CDR3 comprises 13 residues. V shed 0 bases and J shed 7 bases, with 9 bases lying between them. Looked up from germline, CDR1 is SGHTA and CDR2 is FQGNSA. The CDR3 sequence: CASSLAGRTGYTF. As DNA, the CDR3 is TGTGCCAGCAGCTTAGCTGGACGTACTGGCTACACCTTC.

The chain combines TRBV11-3 with TRBJ1-1, with D perhaps TRBD1 (5 bases). CDR1 and CDR2 from the germline V gene are SGHNT and YENEEA. This CDR3 comprises 12 residues. V dropped 4 bases and J dropped 13 bases, with 16 bases sitting between them. CDR3 protein: CASSSGAGIGFF. In DNA form, the CDR3 reads TGTGCCAGCAGCTCCGGGGCAGGGATTGGTTTCTTT. The whole variable domain, remainder taken from reference TRBV11-3 and TRBJ1-1, is EAGVVQSPRYKIIEKKQPVAFWCNPISGHNTLYWYLQNLGQGPELLIRYENEEAVDDSQLPKDRFSAERLKGVDSTLKIQPAELGDSAVYLCASSSGAGIGFFGQGTRLTVV.